The 26 T cell receptor beta chains in this list originate from one sample, sequenced in a study of a mutant IDH1 vaccine in newly diagnosed glioma. Antigen specificity for these receptors is unknown. Profiled with immunoSEQ multiplex PCR; TCRdb holds only in-frame clones, not every one. The sample shows about 13,000 clones, around three quarters of them seen only once. The time point here: week 47, end of study. In the vaccine, a single dose held 300 ug of the mutant IDH1 20-mer peptide, along with topical imiquimod. The sequenced sample was PBMCs, obtained from a glioma patient whose treatment included an IDH1 peptide vaccine. The receptors originated from a woman between 40 and 55 years old with glioma.

CDR3 nucleotide sequence: TGTGCCAGTAGACCCCCCGGGACAGCCGATGAAAAACTGTTTTTT. It is translated as CASRPPGTADEKLFF. The chain recombines TRBV19 with TRBJ1-4; 7 bases agree with TRBD1. Trimming at V came to 6 bases and at J to 6 bases, leaving 10 bases not matched to a gene. This CDR3 is 15 amino acids long. The germline V gene has CDR1 LNHDA and CDR2 SQIVND (reference sequence).

This clone has a single count. V and J are TRBV15 and TRBJ2-7, with a possible D match to TRBD1 (6 bases). Germline V lookup: CDR1 LNHNV, CDR2 YYDKDF (reference sequence). Trimming took 8 bases from V and 3 from J, leaving 14 bases between them. This CDR3 has 13 residues. CDR3 residues: CATDRQECYEQYF. The CDR3 coding sequence is TGTGCCACCGACCGACAGGAGTGCTACGAGCAGTACTTC.

This chain links TRBV5-6 with TRBJ2-1, with 7 positions matching TRBD1. V trimming: 6 bases; J trimming: 0 bases; junction bases outside the gene matches: 3. Germline V CDR1 and CDR2: SGHDT, YYEEEE. The CDR3 has 14 residues. The DNA for the CDR3 is TGTGCCAGCATGGACAGGAGCTCCTACAATGAGCAGTTCTTC. Translation gives CASMDRSSYNEQFF.

Written as DNA, the CDR3 is TGCGCCAGCAGCCAAGAGGCCAGGGATGGCTACACCTTC. Its translation: CASSQEARDGYTF. The chain employs TRBV4-3 and TRBJ1-2, with TRBD1 as a possible D gene (5 bases). The V and J ends lost 0 bases and 6 bases respectively, with 8 bases between them. Germline V CDR1 and CDR2: LGHNA, YSLEER. There are 13 residues in the CDR3.

The rearrangement links TRBV9 to TRBJ2-3, with 7 bases that match TRBD1. The CDR3 contains 15 residues. V shed 4 bases and J 3 bases; nucleotides not matched to a gene: 8. From germline, CDR1 is SGDLS and CDR2 YYNGEE. This chain's CDR3 is CASSFRAQGTDTQYF. The DNA of the CDR3 is TGTGCCAGCAGCTTCCGAGCACAGGGGACAGATACGCAGTATTTT.

This clone was counted a few times. The V call is TRBV7-2, the J call TRBJ2-1, with TRBD2 as a possible D gene (6 bases). The CDR3 runs to 17 residues. V was shortened by 10 bases and J by 2 bases, with 24 bases between the two germline ends. Germline loops: CDR1 SGHTA, CDR2 FQGNSA. CDR3 sequence reads: CATRWMRDPLTYNEQFF. The CDR3 DNA follows: TGTGCCACCCGATGGATGCGGGACCCTCTTACCTACAATGAGCAGTTCTTC.

The chain employs TRBV15 and TRBJ2-7; no definite D call. CDR1 is LNHNV and CDR2 is YYDKDF in the germline V gene (reference sequence). The germline V and J ends were trimmed by 1 base and 6 bases, with 10 bases remaining between them. This CDR3 contains 13 residues. This CDR3 is CATSRGLFGEQYF. The CDR3 DNA reads as TGTGCCACCAGCAGAGGGCTATTTGGCGAGCAGTACTTC.

The CDR3: CASSLATGRLRGYGYTF. In DNA, the CDR3 is TGTGCCAGCAGCTTAGCCACAGGGCGTTTGAGGGGATATGGCTACACCTTC. The chain has TRBV7-2 and TRBJ1-2, with a possible D match to TRBD1 (6 bases). CDR1 and CDR2 (germline): SGHTA, FQGNSA. V dropped 0 bases and J dropped 5 bases, with 19 bases sitting between them. The CDR3 runs 17 residues.

The count of this clone is one. The chain employs TRBV13 and TRBJ2-7; unclear D gene. The length of the CDR3 is 13 residues. Trimming took 5 bases from V and 0 from J, leaving 8 bases between them. CDR1 is PRHDT, CDR2 FYEKMQ, per germline (reference sequence). For the CDR3, the DNA is TGTGCCAGCAGCCTGACAAGCTCCTACGAGCAGTACTTC. Protein sequence: CASSLTSSYEQYF. The full variable domain, completed using reference TRBV13 and TRBJ2-7, is AAGVIQSPRHLIKEKRETATLKCYPIPRHDTVYWYQQGPGQDPQFLISFYEKMQSDKGSIPDRFSAQQFSDYHSELNMSSLELGDSALYFCASSLTSSYEQYFGPGTRLTVT.

The rearrangement uses TRBV6-4 and TRBJ1-1; D unresolved. Germline V gives CDR1 MRHNA, CDR2 SNTAGT. This CDR3 comprises 13 residues. The ends were cut back, 4 bases at V and 2 bases at J, with 8 bases in the middle. CDR3 DNA: TGTGCCAGCAGTGGAGGATATAACACTGAAGCTTTCTTT. The encoded protein is CASSGGYNTEAFF.

This chain joins TRBV11-2 and TRBJ1-2; D is undetermined. The CDR3 is 12 residues long. CDR1 is SGHAT and CDR2 is FQNNGV in the germline V gene. V was pared by 1 base and J by 4 bases, with 4 bases between. This chain's CDR3 is CASSLVTYGYTF. CDR3 nucleotides: TGTGCCAGCAGCTTAGTGACCTATGGCTACACCTTC.

This clone is judged large. The chain joins TRBV4-1 to TRBJ1-1; D gene uncertain. The CDR3 loop spans 11 amino acids. Germline CDR1 MGHRA, CDR2 YSYEKL. The V end lost 4 bases, the J end lost 11 bases, and 11 bases lay between the germline ends. As DNA, the CDR3 is TGCGCCAGCAGCCTCCGAAGGGAGGCTTTCTTT. It translates to CASSLRREAFF.

This CDR3 is CASSLSLAGGGNEQFF. CDR3 DNA sequence: TGCGCCAGCAGCTTGTCACTAGCGGGAGGTGGTAATGAGCAGTTCTTC. The chain combines TRBV5-1 with TRBJ2-1, with 12 nucleotides matching TRBD2. Germline-derived CDR1 and CDR2 are SGHRS and YFSETQ. This CDR3 has 16 amino acids. Trimming cost V 1 base and J 7 bases; bases outside gene matches: 6.

This clone has just one count. V is TRBV4-3 and J is TRBJ2-7, with D tentatively TRBD1 (5 bases). Trimming removed 1 base at V and 7 bases at J, with 8 bases between. The length of the CDR3 is 12 residues. CDR1 LGHNA and CDR2 YSLEER come from the germline V gene. The CDR3 sequence is CASSQGGREQYF. The CDR3 nucleotides read TGCGCCAGCAGCCAAGGGGGCCGGGAGCAGTACTTC.

The rearrangement uses TRBV27 and TRBJ2-7; D perhaps matches TRBD2 (6 bases). CDR1 and CDR2 from the germline V gene are MNHEY and SMNVEV (reference sequence). The V gene lost 8 bases and the J gene lost 3 bases, with 17 bases spanning the gap. This CDR3 comprises 14 residues. The CDR3 DNA follows: TGTGCCAGCTCTGGGAGGACTTCAGGCTACGAGCAGTACTTC. Protein sequence: CASSGRTSGYEQYF.

The genes are TRBV6-5 and TRBJ1-5; D is unclear. Germline CDR1 and CDR2: MNHEY and SVGAGI. The CDR3 runs to 15 residues. Trimming stripped 0 bases from V and 9 bases from J, with 15 bases between. Here the CDR3 reads CASSYSKEGTGPQHF. The CDR3 DNA reads as TGTGCCAGCAGTTACTCGAAAGAGGGTACGGGGCCCCAGCATTTT.

The chain recombines TRBV7-9 with TRBJ2-3, with TRBD1 identical over 11 bases. In germline, CDR1 is SEHNR, CDR2 FQNEAQ (reference sequence). CDR3 length equals 15 residues. V was clipped by 4 bases and J by 5 bases; unmatched bases: 5. The CDR3 coding sequence is TGTGCCAGCAGCTCGGGACAGGGGGAAGGAGATACGCAGTATTTT. Its protein is CASSSGQGEGDTQYF.

J is TRBJ1-1 and V is TRBV29-1; no clear D gene. The CDR3 has 12 residues. Trimming took 5 bases from V and 1 from J, leaving 8 bases between them. Per the germline V gene, CDR1 is SQVTM and CDR2 is ANQGSEA. The CDR3 reads CSVSTENTEAFF. CDR3 nucleotide sequence: TGCAGCGTTTCAACAGAGAACACTGAAGCTTTCTTT.

The chain combines TRBV11-3 with TRBJ2-5, with 9 nucleotides matching TRBD2. Germline CDR1 reads SGHNT; CDR2 reads YENEEA. CDR3 length equals 14 residues. V lost 5 bases to trimming and J lost 5 bases; unmatched junction nucleotides: 6. The CDR3 DNA sequence: TGTGCCAGCAGCACCGTAGCGGGAGATGAGACCCAGTACTTC. Protein: CASSTVAGDETQYF.

The V and J genes are TRBV27 and TRBJ1-5; 10 nucleotides line up with TRBD1. This CDR3 region has 15 residues. J was trimmed by 6 bases and V by 3 bases; bases with no gene match: 5. The germline V gene has CDR1 MNHEY and CDR2 SMNVEV (reference sequence). The CDR3 region has the DNA TGTGCCAGCAGTTTGAGACAGGGGGCGGTTCAGCCCCAGCATTTT. This translates into CASSLRQGAVQPQHF.

This clone was picked up one time. The chain combines TRBV7-2 with TRBJ2-7, with D tentatively TRBD1 or TRBD2 (7 bases each). The ends were cut back, 5 bases at V and 0 bases at J, with 23 bases in the middle. Germline assignment: CDR1 SGHTA and CDR2 FQGNSA. This CDR3 is 18 amino acids long. CDR3 loop: CASSLPGGGRRSSYEQYF. CDR3 nucleotides: TGTGCCAGCAGCCTACCAGGGGGGGGGCGCCGAAGCTCCTACGAGCAGTACTTC.

This clone was seen a handful of times. The genes are TRBV19 and TRBJ2-3; 15 bases are a match to TRBD2. The CDR3 consists of 18 residues. CDR1 LNHDA and CDR2 SQIVND come from the germline V gene (reference sequence). The V and J ends lost 6 bases and 2 bases, in that order; junction bases with no gene match: 9. CDR3 bases: TGTGCCAGTAGCGGGACTAGCGGGGGGACCCCCCACACAGATACGCAGTATTTT. Translating it yields CASSGTSGGTPHTDTQYF.

The chain recombines TRBV4-2 with TRBJ2-3; unclear D gene. Germline loops: CDR1 LGHNA, CDR2 YNFKEQ. The CDR3 totals 12 residues. Trimming took off 4 bases at V and 5 bases at J, with 7 bases between the two ends. The CDR3 region is CASSRQGDTQYF. The CDR3 DNA reads TGTGCCAGCAGCCGTCAAGGAGATACGCAGTATTTT.

The rearrangement joins TRBV6-1 to TRBJ1-1, with TRBD1 matching over 8 bases. The CDR3 contains 13 residues. CDR1 and CDR2 (germline): MNHNS, SASEGT. After removal of 8 bases from V and 1 base from J, the junction contained 3 bases not matched to a gene. CDR3 bases: TGTGCCAGCTCGGGACAGGAGAACACTGAAGCTTTCTTT. It yields the protein CASSGQENTEAFF.

This clone occurred a few times. Other DNA sequences in this specimen translate into the identical CDR3. This sequence joins TRBV6-5 and TRBJ1-1; unclear D gene. The germline gives CDR1 MNHEY, CDR2 SVGAGI. This CDR3 contains 12 residues. V lost 6 bases and J 0 bases, leaving 5 bases between the germline ends. CDR3 sequence: CASRRLNTEAFF. CDR3 bases: TGTGCCAGCAGACGTTTGAACACTGAAGCTTTCTTT.

This chain uses TRBV5-1 with TRBJ2-7; D remains unclear. Germline CDR1 SGHRS, CDR2 YFSETQ. V shed 4 bases and J shed 3 bases, with 14 bases lying between them. This CDR3 region has 14 residues. This CDR3 is CASSQASTHYEQYF. As DNA, the CDR3 is TGCGCCAGCAGCCAGGCCTCAACCCACTACGAGCAGTACTTC.